Reported below is one T cell receptor beta chain. The antigen is unknown. The data derive from a study of T cells after yellow fever vaccination. Overall study results and limits: Within FACS-sorted repertoires, abundant clonotypes contaminating from the bulk population could be present. Most clones from primary vaccination were detected again post-booster (approximately 96% CD4, more than 85% CD8).

Template switching with 5'RACE generated the TCR cDNA and added a universal primer site and UMIs. A single record per CDR3 protein comes from TCRdb applying MiXCR to the 5' RACE reads. In the table there are 500,000 to 650,000 distinct CDR3 sequences, roughly an eighth of which are singletons. V shed 10 bases and J 7 bases; nucleotides not matched to a gene: 10. From germline, CDR1 is WSHSY and CDR2 SAAADI. The CDR3 sequence is 14 residues long. This clonotype was sampled from a man aged 30-40 years who received the YFV17D yellow fever vaccine. The chain recombines TRBV10-2 with TRBJ1-5, with 10 bases aligning to TRBD1. The starting material was PBMCs, obtained on the day of the yellow fever booster vaccination. CDR3 bases: TGCGCCACCCGAGGACAGGGGGTCGGGCAGCCCCAGCATTTT. The encoded protein is CATRGQGVGQPQHF.